The 30 T cell receptor beta chains in this list originate from one sample, sequenced in a study of T cells in Graves' hyperthyroidism and ophthalmopathy. RNA transcripts yielded amplified TCR beta CDR3 regions. The TCR CDR3 first-round RT-PCR relied on the HTBI primer set. TCRdb called the multiplex PCR reads again in MiXCR, with one record for every CDR3 protein. The data contain approximately 710,000 distinct CDR3 sequences, roughly a sixth of them seen just once; the ten biggest clones take up around 16%. Sequencing was carried out using blood. The receptors were sampled from a man aged 45-60 years with Graves' hyperthyroidism.

A few counts support this clonotype. This chain uses TRBV10-3 with TRBJ2-1; the D call may be TRBD1 or TRBD2 (6 bases each). Trimming took 1 base from V and 8 from J, leaving 15 bases between them. CDR1 is ENHRY, CDR2 SYGVKD, per germline. CDR3 length: 15 residues. The CDR3 nucleotides are TGTGCCATCAGTGAGTTGAACGAGGGGGGCGATGAGCAGTTCTTC. This encodes CAISELNEGGDEQFF.

V is TRBV19 and J is TRBJ2-5; 7 bases are shared with TRBD2. With 10 bases clipped from V and 4 bases from J, the junction kept 15 bases outside the gene matches. Germline lookup yields CDR1 LNHDA and CDR2 SQIVND (reference sequence). CDR3 length: 15 residues. The CDR3 reads CATHSGFAFGETQYF. In DNA form, the CDR3 reads TGTGCCACTCATAGCGGGTTCGCGTTTGGAGAGACCCAGTACTTC.

V is TRBV28 and J is TRBJ1-1; the match to TRBD1 covers 7 bases. With 5 bases clipped from V and 4 bases from J, the junction kept 10 bases outside the gene matches. This CDR3 is built from 15 residues. Germline V gene data show CDR1 as MDHEN and CDR2 as SYDVKM. Here the CDR3 reads CASSPRGQWGTEAFF. The CDR3 DNA reads TGTGCCAGCAGTCCCCGGGGACAGTGGGGCACTGAAGCTTTCTTT.

This clonotype has more than one count but fewer than ten. The chain links TRBV9 to TRBJ2-7; D ambiguous. Trimming stripped 4 bases from V and 3 bases from J, with 11 bases between. CDR3 length equals 13 residues. CDR1 is SGDLS and CDR2 is YYNGEE in the germline V gene. The CDR3 is CASSFRPNYEQYF. CDR3 bases: TGTGCCAGCAGCTTCCGACCGAACTACGAGCAGTACTTC. Full variable domain (remainder filled in from reference TRBV9 and TRBJ2-7): DSGVTQTPKHLITATGQRVTLRCSPRSGDLSVYWYQQSLDQGLQFLIQYYNGEERAKGNILERFSAQQFPDLHSELNLSSLELGDSALYFCASSFRPNYEQYFGPGTRLTVT.

This clonotype was recorded a few times. The gene calls are TRBV9 and TRBJ2-5, with D possibly TRBD2 on 6 matching bases. CDR3 length: 15 residues. Trimming took 2 bases from V and 1 from J, leaving 12 bases between them. Looked up from germline, CDR1 is SGDLS and CDR2 is YYNGEE. CDR3 region: CASSVLEGGQETQYF. The CDR3 DNA follows: TGTGCCAGCAGCGTGCTGGAGGGAGGCCAAGAGACCCAGTACTTC.

The rearrangement joins TRBV6-9 to TRBJ1-5, with TRBD1 matching over 7 bases. Germline assignment: CDR1 MNHGY and CDR2 SVAAGI. Germline trimming cut 4 bases from V and 0 bases from J; bases unmatched to any gene: 12. CDR3 length equals 18 residues. The CDR3 bases are TGTGCCAGCAGTTTGAACCCGGGACAGAAGTATAGCAATCAGCCCCAGCATTTT. Translated: CASSLNPGQKYSNQPQHF.

In regard to this clonotype: A much larger clone sits a single nucleotide away, making a read error possible. The chain has TRBV9 and TRBJ2-3, with D unresolved. The CDR3 loop spans 11 amino acids. V shed 0 bases and J shed 5 bases, with 1 base lying between them. Germline loops: CDR1 SGDLS, CDR2 YYNGEE. The CDR3: CASSVEDTQYF. In DNA, the CDR3 is TGTGCCAGCAGCGTAGAAGATACGCAGTATTTT.

The rearrangement links TRBV5-1 to TRBJ2-5, with 9 bases identical to TRBD1. Germline V gene data show CDR1 as SGHRS and CDR2 as YFSETQ. V trimming: 5 bases; J trimming: 5 bases; junction bases outside the gene matches: 7. The CDR3 runs to 14 residues. The CDR3 nucleotides are TGCGCCAGCAGTCCAACAGGGGGCGCGGAGACCCAGTACTTC. Its protein is CASSPTGGAETQYF.

This clonotype was observed at least ten times. The genes are TRBV7-2 and TRBJ2-7; 7 nucleotides match TRBD1. Germline assignment: CDR1 SGHTA and CDR2 FQGNSA. The V and J ends lost 7 bases and 2 bases, in that order; junction bases with no gene match: 8. The CDR3 is 14 residues long. DNA for the CDR3: TGTGCCAGCACTCTTGGGACAGCAACCTACGAGCAGTACTTC. It translates to CASTLGTATYEQYF.

This clonotype was picked up a small number of times. This chain uses TRBV27 with TRBJ1-4; D call uncertain. With 1 base removed from V and 7 bases from J, the gap between germline ends came to 10 bases. Germline values: CDR1 MNHEY, CDR2 SMNVEV (reference sequence). The CDR3 sequence is 14 residues long. In nucleotides, the CDR3 is TGTGCCAGCAGTTTATGGGGTCGGGGTGAAAAACTGTTTTTT. It specifies CASSLWGRGEKLFF.

This clonotype was seen more than once but under ten times. V usage is TRBV20-1 and J usage is TRBJ2-1; tentatively, D is TRBD2 (5 bases). This CDR3 spans 16 amino acids. Trimming removed 5 bases at V and 8 bases at J, with 25 bases between. Germline V gene lookup returns CDR1 DFQATT and CDR2 SNEGSKA (reference sequence). CDR3 region: CSASPSAGGLIYEQFF. The CDR3 region has the DNA TGCAGTGCTTCACCCAGCGCTGGCGGGCTAATATATGAGCAGTTCTTC.

This clonotype appeared a single time. The V gene is TRBV28, the J gene TRBJ2-7; D call uncertain. Germline loops: CDR1 MDHEN, CDR2 SYDVKM. The CDR3 loop spans 11 amino acids. Trimming shortened V by 7 bases and J by 3 bases, and 7 bases separated the two germline ends. This CDR3 is CASTRFYEQYF. CDR3 coding DNA: TGTGCCAGCACTAGATTCTACGAGCAGTACTTC.

This clonotype was seen many times. This chain joins TRBV12-3 or TRBV12-4 and TRBJ1-2; D is uncertain. The ends were cut back, 5 bases at V and 2 bases at J, with 12 bases in the middle. The CDR3 covers 14 residues. Written as DNA, the CDR3 is TGTGCCAGCAGTCGAGGACCCGAAAACTATGGCTACACCTTC. Protein product: CASSRGPENYGYTF.

V and J are TRBV18 and TRBJ2-1; D unresolved. CDR3 length: 16 residues. Germline V gene sequence: CDR1 KGHSH, CDR2 LQKENI. V lost 1 base, J lost 1 base, and 11 bases lay in between. The CDR3 nucleotides are TGTGCCAGCTCACCACTCGGCCCTAATTCCTACAATGAGCAGTTCTTC. Protein sequence: CASSPLGPNSYNEQFF.

The rearrangement uses TRBV5-1 and TRBJ2-3, with D unclear. V gave up 0 bases and J gave up 4 bases, with 12 bases separating them. The CDR3 consists of 15 residues. Germline-derived CDR1 and CDR2 are SGHRS and YFSETQ. The CDR3 bases are TGCGCCAGCAGCTTGGCAGGACGAAACGCAGATACGCAGTATTTT. Translating it yields CASSLAGRNADTQYF.

This clonotype occurred a few times. The rearrangement joins TRBV28 to TRBJ2-7, with 9 bases that match TRBD2. The ends lost 2 bases at V and 7 bases at J; junction bases unmatched: 12. This CDR3 region has 16 residues. From germline, CDR1 is MDHEN and CDR2 SYDVKM. The CDR3: CASSLGGRALRMEQYF. The CDR3 region has the DNA TGTGCCAGCAGTTTAGGCGGGAGGGCCCTCCGTATGGAGCAGTACTTC.

Only a few counts were recorded for this clonotype. The chain has TRBV30 and TRBJ2-7, with D tentatively TRBD2 (6 bases). Trimming took off 4 bases at V and 0 bases at J, with 13 bases between the two ends. The germline V gene encodes CDR1 GTSNPN and CDR2 SVGIG (reference sequence). This CDR3 region has 14 residues. The CDR3 reads CAWTRQRVSYEQYF. The CDR3 nucleotides read TGTGCCTGGACTCGTCAGCGGGTCTCCTACGAGCAGTACTTC.

This clonotype was seen a few times. The gene calls are TRBV18 and TRBJ2-1; 8 bases match TRBD2. CDR1 and CDR2 from the germline V gene are KGHSH and LQKENI. After removal of 5 bases from V and 9 bases from J, the junction contained 6 bases not matched to a gene. The CDR3 is 13 residues long. The CDR3 loop reads CASSGSSGREQFF. CDR3 nucleotides: TGTGCCAGCTCAGGTTCTAGCGGGCGTGAGCAGTTCTTC.

This clonotype has ten or more counts. The gene calls are TRBV12-3 or TRBV12-4 and TRBJ1-5, with TRBD1 matching 9 bases. This CDR3 spans 14 amino acids. The ends lost 6 bases at V and 7 bases at J; junction bases unmatched: 7. The CDR3 loop reads CASSNTGGRQPQHF. The CDR3 DNA is TGTGCCAGCAGCAATACAGGGGGCAGACAGCCCCAGCATTTT.

The V and J genes are TRBV10-3 and TRBJ1-1, with D uncertain. The length of the CDR3 is 13 residues. Looked up from germline, CDR1 is ENHRY and CDR2 is SYGVKD. V was clipped by 2 bases and J by 2 bases, with 6 bases between them. CDR3 loop: CAISEVLNTEAFF. For the CDR3, the DNA is TGTGCCATCAGTGAGGTTCTCAACACTGAAGCTTTCTTT.

This clonotype has more than one count but fewer than ten. This chain uses TRBV20-1 with TRBJ2-7; 10 positions agree with TRBD2. The V gene end was trimmed by 5 bases and the J gene end by 2 bases; junction bases not matched to a gene: 9. The CDR3 length is 15 residues. Per germline, CDR1 DFQATT and CDR2 SNEGSKA (reference sequence). The CDR3 loop is CSAPGTSDGAYEQYF. The CDR3 nucleotides read TGCAGTGCTCCAGGGACTAGCGACGGAGCCTACGAGCAGTACTTC.

This clonotype was counted ten times or more. The genes are TRBV27 and TRBJ1-1; D call uncertain. Germline CDR1 is MNHEY and CDR2 is SMNVEV (reference sequence). V lost 8 bases to trimming and J lost 11 bases, with 15 bases between them. The CDR3 covers 11 residues. The CDR3 is CASGNLGWAFF. DNA for the CDR3: TGTGCCAGCGGTAACCTGGGATGGGCTTTCTTT.

In this sample, this clonotype turned up a few times. A clone one base away is much larger, so this may be a read error. The rearrangement joins TRBV18 to TRBJ2-1, with 7 bases matching TRBD1. The CDR3 runs to 13 residues. The germline V gene encodes CDR1 KGHSH and CDR2 LQKENI. CDR3 in DNA: TGTGCCGGCTCACCGGACAGGAACAATGAGCAGTTCTTC. The encoded protein is CAGSPDRNNEQFF. The variable domain in full, completed from reference TRBV18 and TRBJ2-1, reads NAGVMQNPRHLVRRRGQEARLRCSPMKGHSHVYWYRQLPEEGLKFMVYLQKENIIDESGMPKERFSAEFPKEGPSILRIQQVVRGDSAAYFCAGSPDRNNEQFFGPGTRLTVL.

This clonotype occurred many times. V gene TRBV20-1 combines with J gene TRBJ2-7, with TRBD2 matching over 9 bases. V trimming: 6 bases; J trimming: 1 base; junction bases outside the gene matches: 10. CDR1 is DFQATT, CDR2 SNEGSKA, per germline (reference sequence). This CDR3 has 15 residues. This CDR3 is CSAGGSGSISYEQYF. CDR3 in DNA: TGCAGTGCCGGCGGTAGCGGGAGTATATCCTACGAGCAGTACTTC.

V and J are TRBV7-9 and TRBJ1-4; the D is unclear. CDR3 size: 14 residues. Germline lookup yields CDR1 SEHNR and CDR2 FQNEAQ (reference sequence). V was shortened by 2 bases and J by 4 bases, with 8 bases between the two germline ends. The CDR3 coding sequence is TGTGCCAGCAGCTTAAGTGCCAATAATGAAAAACTGTTTTTT. It is translated as CASSLSANNEKLFF.

This clonotype was seen a few times. This sequence joins TRBV5-1 and TRBJ2-1; 7 bases match TRBD2. The CDR3 totals 20 residues. Germline lookup yields CDR1 SGHRS and CDR2 YFSETQ. Germline trimming cut 0 bases from V and 0 bases from J; bases unmatched to any gene: 15. The CDR3 coding sequence is TGCGCCAGCAGCTTGGTTTCCTGGACTAGTGTCACCCCCTCCTACAATGAGCAGTTCTTC. Its translation: CASSLVSWTSVTPSYNEQFF.

This clonotype has a count of ten or more. The rearrangement uses TRBV28 and TRBJ2-1; TRBD1 matches 12 bases. V gave up 6 bases and J gave up 8 bases; unmatched junction bases: 8. Germline lookup yields CDR1 MDHEN and CDR2 SYDVKM. This CDR3 is built from 15 residues. The CDR3 bases are TGTGCCAGCAGGGGCAGGGGACAGGGGGCCTATGAGCAGTTCTTC. Translating gives CASRGRGQGAYEQFF. Filled out from reference TRBV28 and TRBJ2-1, the complete variable domain reads DVKVTQSSRYLVKRTGEKVFLECVQDMDHENMFWYRQDPGLGLRLIYFSYDVKMKEKGDIPEGYSVSREKKERFSLILESASTNQTSMYLCASRGRGQGAYEQFFGPGTRLTVL.

In this sample, this clonotype turned up many times. The chain recombines TRBV11-2 with TRBJ2-1; weak D call: TRBD2 (6 bases). V dropped 5 bases and J dropped 7 bases, with 15 bases sitting between them. This CDR3 spans 14 amino acids. Germline V CDR1 and CDR2: SGHAT, FQNNGV. CDR3 sequence reads: CASSPLLAANEQFF. In DNA form, the CDR3 reads TGTGCCAGCAGCCCCTTACTAGCCGCTAATGAGCAGTTCTTC.

The chain combines TRBV6-1 with TRBJ1-1; 9 bases fit TRBD1. Germline lookup yields CDR1 MNHNS and CDR2 SASEGT. This CDR3 comprises 13 residues. Trimming cost V 7 bases and J 3 bases; bases outside gene matches: 3. CDR3 amino acids: CASNGQGYTEAFF. The CDR3 DNA is TGTGCCAGCAATGGACAGGGGTACACTGAAGCTTTCTTT.

The rearrangement joins TRBV2 to TRBJ2-1; TRBD2 matches at 11 bases. V lost 3 bases, J lost 5 bases, and 12 bases stayed unmatched. The germline V gene encodes CDR1 SNHLY and CDR2 FYNNEI. The CDR3 contains 18 residues. CDR3: CASSDGYWVAGGNNEQFF. In nucleotides, the CDR3 is TGTGCCAGCAGTGACGGTTATTGGGTAGCGGGAGGGAACAATGAGCAGTTCTTC.